A selection of T cell receptor beta chains follows, all from one sample in a study of blood T cell repertoires in COVID-19. The assay was immunoSEQ multiplex PCR, and TCRdb's table has in-frame clones only and misses some. Here the sample spans 200,000 or so clones, over 75% being singletons. Input material: peripheral blood. The receptors were gathered from a person aged 65 to 85 with COVID-19, enrolled during active disease. Both conserved end residues are part of each CDR3. The D gene is left open where the match is weak. Not every row has a clone size; where given, it reads once, few, many or a size class.

d_gene	v_gene	j_gene	len	abundance	CDR3nt	CDR3aa
TRBD1	TRBV7-9	TRBJ2-2	14	-	TGTGCCAGCAGCAGACAGGGTGCGACCGGGGAGCTGTTTTTT	CASSRQGATGELFF
TRBD1	TRBV7-9	TRBJ1-2	14	-	TGTGCCAGCAGCTCGACCAAGGGGGCTAGAGGCTACACCTTC	CASSSTKGARGYTF
TRBD1	TRBV10-1	TRBJ2-6	16	few	TGCGCCAGCAGCCAGACAGGGGCCACTGGGGCCAACGTCCTGACTTTC	CASSQTGATGANVLTF
-	TRBV3-1/TRBV3-2	TRBJ1-1	14	few	TGTGCCAGCAGCCAAGGGTATTCGGGCACTGAAGCTTTCTTT	CASSQGYSGTEAFF
TRBD2	TRBV9	TRBJ2-3	15	-	TGTGCCAGCAGCGCTTTAGCGGGGGGGCCAGGTACGCAGTATTTT	CASSALAGGPGTQYF
TRBD1	TRBV23-1	TRBJ2-5	16	few	TGCGCCAGCAGTCATCCCCGGACAGGGGGCAGGGAGACCCAGTACTTC	CASSHPRTGGRETQYF
TRBD2	TRBV6-2/TRBV6-3	TRBJ2-1	13	-	TGTGCCAGCAGTCCGGGACTAGTCTATGAGCAGTTCTTC	CASSPGLVYEQFF
-	TRBV7-3	TRBJ2-3	15	-	TGTGCCAGCAGCTTATTAGGGGCAAGCACAGATACGCAGTATTTT	CASSLLGASTDTQYF
-	TRBV19	TRBJ1-1	15	-	TGTGCCAGTAGTGTCACCGGGTCCCTGAACACTGAAGCTTTCTTT	CASSVTGSLNTEAFF
-	TRBV6-1	TRBJ2-7	13	-	TGTGCCAGCAGTGAAATTGACAGAACAATACCAGGCTTC	CASSEIDRTIPGF
TRBD1	TRBV12-3/TRBV12-4	TRBJ1-5	13	many	TGTGCCAGCAGCGACAGGGCTAATCAGCCCCAGCATTTT	CASSDRANQPQHF
-	TRBV3-1/TRBV3-2	TRBJ2-3	17	-	TGTGCCAGCAGCCCTCAATCCGGAGGGACTAGCACAGATACGCAGTATTTT	CASSPQSGGTSTDTQYF
-	TRBV6-5	TRBJ2-7	13	once	TGTGCCAGCAGATTGACAGGTAACTACGAGCAGTACTTC	CASRLTGNYEQYF
-	TRBV3-1/TRBV3-2	TRBJ1-3	14	-	TGTGCCAGCAGCCGGACTTCCAATGGAAACACCATATATTTT	CASSRTSNGNTIYF
TRBD1	TRBV30	TRBJ2-7	16	-	TGTGCCTCCGGGCTTTACGACGGGACAGCCGCGGTCGAGCAGTACTTC	CASGLYDGTAAVEQYF
-	TRBV23-1	TRBJ2-1	12	-	TGCGCCAGCAGTCAAGGGGCTCAGGGGCAGTTCTTC	CASSQGAQGQFF
-	TRBV3-1/TRBV3-2	TRBJ1-1	13	-	TGTGCCAGCAGCCAAGGTCTCAGCACTGAAGCTTTCTTT	CASSQGLSTEAFF
-	TRBV7-2	TRBJ1-1	13	-	TGTGCCAGCAGCTTAAAGGGGGTCGCTGAAGCTTTCTTT	CASSLKGVAEAFF
-	TRBV5-1	TRBJ2-2	16	-	TGCGCCAGCAGCTTTGGTCGGGGGTTAATTTCCGGGGAGCTGTTTTTT	CASSFGRGLISGELFF
-	TRBV28	TRBJ1-6	13	-	TGTGCCAGCAGTCCCCCAGGCTATTCACCCCTCCACTTT	CASSPPGYSPLHF
-	TRBV28	TRBJ2-3	15	-	TGTGCCAGCAGTGCGTATGGGGGCGCGGCAGATACGCAGTATTTT	CASSAYGGAADTQYF
-	TRBV6-7	TRBJ1-1	13	once	TGTGCCAGCAGTTTCCCCGGGGAATCTGAAGCTTTCTTT	CASSFPGESEAFF
TRBD1	TRBV7-9	TRBJ2-5	15	-	TGTGCCAGCAGCCCCGGGACAGGGGGTGAGGAGACCCAGTACTTC	CASSPGTGGEETQYF
-	TRBV11-3	TRBJ2-6	15	-	TGTGCCAGCAGCCTGGACAGCTCTGGGGCCAACGTCCTGACTTTC	CASSLDSSGANVLTF
TRBD1	TRBV9	TRBJ1-2	15	once	TGTGCCAGCAGCGCCCGACAGGGGCTGCGGGATGGCTACACCTTC	CASSARQGLRDGYTF
TRBD2	TRBV7-2	TRBJ2-7	16	-	TGTGCCAGCAGCTTAACGGTGGCGGGAGGGGCTGACGAGCAGTACTTC	CASSLTVAGGADEQYF
TRBD1	TRBV4-3	TRBJ1-4	15	once	TGCGCCAGCAGCCAAGATGGACAGGCGAATGAAAAACTGTTTTTT	CASSQDGQANEKLFF
TRBD2	TRBV6-5	TRBJ2-1	14	once	TGTGCCAGCCTCCAGCGGGGTCGATACAATGAGCAGTTCTTC	CASLQRGRYNEQFF
TRBD2	TRBV28	TRBJ2-7	16	-	TGTGCCAGCAGTTTCGGGACTAGCGGGAGGAACCGCGAGCAGTACTTC	CASSFGTSGRNREQYF
-	TRBV6-2/TRBV6-3	TRBJ2-7	15	few	TGTGCCAGCAGTTACTTTTCGGGAGTTCAAAACGAGCAGTACTTC	CASSYFSGVQNEQYF
TRBD1	TRBV5-4	TRBJ1-1	15	-	TGTGCCAGTTTTCACCAAAAGGGGGCCAACACTGAAGCTTTCTTT	CASFHQKGANTEAFF
-	TRBV5-4	TRBJ1-4	19	-	TGTGCCAGCAGCTTTTCACAGCTCCGAACTTTATCAACTAATGAAAAACTGTTTTTT	CASSFSQLRTLSTNEKLFF
TRBD1	TRBV5-8	TRBJ2-6	15	-	TGTGCCAGCAGCCAGGGGGACTCTGGGGCCAACGTCCTGACTTTC	CASSQGDSGANVLTF
TRBD2	TRBV3-1/TRBV3-2	TRBJ2-7	18	-	TGTGCCAGCAGCCAAGGGCGAAAAGAAGCGGGGGATTCCAACGAGCAGTACTTC	CASSQGRKEAGDSNEQYF
-	TRBV6-2/TRBV6-3	TRBJ1-1	14	-	TGTGCCAGCAGCCGAGCCGCCCTGAACACTGAAGCTTTCTTT	CASSRAALNTEAFF
-	TRBV28	TRBJ1-6	13	-	TGTGCCAGCAGTTTGGCGGTATTTCCGTCCCTCCACTTT	CASSLAVFPSLHF
-	TRBV6-5	TRBJ1-4	13	once	TGTGCCAGCCGCCCGGGGGACAATGAAAAACTGTTTTTT	CASRPGDNEKLFF
TRBD1	TRBV3-1/TRBV3-2	TRBJ1-2	16	-	TGTGCCAGCAGCCAAGATCGGACAGGGGGCGACTATGGCTACACCTTC	CASSQDRTGGDYGYTF